The source of this TCR beta chain is a study of blood T cell repertoires in COVID-19. The CDR3 length is 15 residues. V lost 2 bases to trimming and J lost 3 bases; unmatched junction nucleotides: 4. CDR1 and CDR2 from the germline V gene are ENHRY and SYGVKD. The protocol was immunoSEQ multiplex PCR, while the TCRdb copy is restricted to in-frame clones and leaves out a portion. The table has more than 150,000 clones, over 80% seen once. Recovered status in Cohort 3 required two negative PCRs, clearance, or symptom resolution. The sample was PBMCs or T cells enriched from blood (not recorded which). The chain couples TRBV10-3 to TRBJ1-5; 7 bases map to TRBD1. The TCR sequence derives from a woman in her sixties or seventies who had recovered from COVID-19. Here the CDR3 DNA reads TGTGCCATCAGTGAGGGGACAGCTTACAATCAGCCCCAGCATTTT. Translating gives CAISEGTAYNQPQHF.